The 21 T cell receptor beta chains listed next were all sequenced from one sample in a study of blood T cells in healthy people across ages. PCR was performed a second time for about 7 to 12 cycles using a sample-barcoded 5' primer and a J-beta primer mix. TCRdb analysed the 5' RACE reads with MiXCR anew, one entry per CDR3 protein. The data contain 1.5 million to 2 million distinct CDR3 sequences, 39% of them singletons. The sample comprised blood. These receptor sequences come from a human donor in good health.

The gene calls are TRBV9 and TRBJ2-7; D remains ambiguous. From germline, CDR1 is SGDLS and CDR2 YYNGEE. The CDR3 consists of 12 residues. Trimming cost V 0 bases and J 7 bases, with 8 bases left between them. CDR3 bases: TGTGCCAGCAGCGTAGCGGCCGGGGAGCAGTACTTC. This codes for CASSVAAGEQYF.

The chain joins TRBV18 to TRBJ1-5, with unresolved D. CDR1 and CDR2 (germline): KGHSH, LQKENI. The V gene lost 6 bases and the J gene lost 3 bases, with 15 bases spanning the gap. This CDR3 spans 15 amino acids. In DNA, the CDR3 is TGTGCCAGCTCCCCCGACCGGAACAACAATCAGCCCCAGCATTTT. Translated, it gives CASSPDRNNNQPQHF.

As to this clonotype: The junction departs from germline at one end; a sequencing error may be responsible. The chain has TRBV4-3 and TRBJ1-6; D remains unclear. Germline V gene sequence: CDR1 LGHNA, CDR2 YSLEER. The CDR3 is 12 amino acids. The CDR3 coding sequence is TGCGCCAGCAGCCAGCCCGGAACACCCCCCCACTTT. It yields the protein CASSQPGTPPHF.

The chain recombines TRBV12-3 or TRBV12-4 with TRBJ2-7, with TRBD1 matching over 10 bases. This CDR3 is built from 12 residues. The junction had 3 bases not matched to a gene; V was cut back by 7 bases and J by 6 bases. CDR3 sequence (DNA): TGTGCCAGCACCTGGACAGGGGGCGAGCAGTACTTC. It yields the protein CASTWTGGEQYF.

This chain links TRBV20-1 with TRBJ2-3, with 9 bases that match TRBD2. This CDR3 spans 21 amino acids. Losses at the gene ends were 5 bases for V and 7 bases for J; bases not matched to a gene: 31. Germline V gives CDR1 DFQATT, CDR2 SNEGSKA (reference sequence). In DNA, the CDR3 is TGCAGTGCTGGAGTGGGTAGCGGGGGCCGTCCTCCCCTCTCCACGCATTATACGCAGTATTTT. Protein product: CSAGVGSGGRPPLSTHYTQYF.

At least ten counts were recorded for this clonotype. The CDR3 is CSATRTGGMSDEQFF. The CDR3 DNA reads TGCAGCGCCACAAGAACAGGGGGTATGAGCGATGAGCAGTTCTTC. The chain has TRBV29-1 and TRBJ2-1; TRBD1 matches at 8 bases. The germline V gene has CDR1 SQVTM and CDR2 ANQGSEA. Trimming at V came to 7 bases and at J to 8 bases, leaving 16 bases not matched to a gene. The length of the CDR3 is 15 residues.

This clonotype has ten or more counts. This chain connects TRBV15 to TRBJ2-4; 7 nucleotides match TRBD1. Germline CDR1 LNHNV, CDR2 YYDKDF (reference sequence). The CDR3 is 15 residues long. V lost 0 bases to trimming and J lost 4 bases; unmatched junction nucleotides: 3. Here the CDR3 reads CATSRDRGQKNIQYF. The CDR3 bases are TGTGCCACCAGCAGAGATAGGGGACAGAAAAACATTCAGTACTTC.

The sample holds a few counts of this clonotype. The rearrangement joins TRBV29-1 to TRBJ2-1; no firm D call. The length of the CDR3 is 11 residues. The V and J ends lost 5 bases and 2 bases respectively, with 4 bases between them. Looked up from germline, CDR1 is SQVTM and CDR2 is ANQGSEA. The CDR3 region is CSVRPYNEQFF. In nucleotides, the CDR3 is TGCAGCGTTAGGCCCTACAATGAGCAGTTCTTC.

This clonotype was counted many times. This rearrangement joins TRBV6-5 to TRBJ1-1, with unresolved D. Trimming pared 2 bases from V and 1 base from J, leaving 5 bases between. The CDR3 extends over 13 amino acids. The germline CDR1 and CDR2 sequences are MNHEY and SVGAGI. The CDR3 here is CASSYKGNTEAFF. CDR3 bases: TGTGCCAGCAGTTACAAGGGGAACACTGAAGCTTTCTTT.

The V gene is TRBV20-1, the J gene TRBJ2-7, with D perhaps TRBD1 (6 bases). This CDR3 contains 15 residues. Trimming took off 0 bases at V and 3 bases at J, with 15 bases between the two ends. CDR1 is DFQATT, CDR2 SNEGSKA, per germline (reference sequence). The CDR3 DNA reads TGCAGTGCTAGAGATGCGACAGGCATCAACTACGAGCAGTACTTC. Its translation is CSARDATGINYEQYF.

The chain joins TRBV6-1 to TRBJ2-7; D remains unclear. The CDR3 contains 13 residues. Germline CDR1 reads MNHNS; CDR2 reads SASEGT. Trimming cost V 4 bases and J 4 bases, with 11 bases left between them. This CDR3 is CASSARASYEQYF. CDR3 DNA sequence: TGTGCCAGCAGTGCCCGGGCTTCTTACGAGCAGTACTTC.

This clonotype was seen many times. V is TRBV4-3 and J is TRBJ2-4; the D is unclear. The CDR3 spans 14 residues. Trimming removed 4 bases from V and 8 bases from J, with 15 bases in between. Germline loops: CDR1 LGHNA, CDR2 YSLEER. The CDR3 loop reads CASSPVSGQDIQYF. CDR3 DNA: TGCGCCAGCAGCCCCGTTTCAGGCCAAGACATTCAGTACTTC.

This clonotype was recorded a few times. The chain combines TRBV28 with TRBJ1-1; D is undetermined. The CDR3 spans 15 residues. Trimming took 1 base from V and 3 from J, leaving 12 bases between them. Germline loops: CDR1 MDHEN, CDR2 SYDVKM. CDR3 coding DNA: TGTGCCAGCAGTTTATTATCTGGGGTGGACACTGAAGCTTTCTTT. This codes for CASSLLSGVDTEAFF. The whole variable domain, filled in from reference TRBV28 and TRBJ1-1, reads DVKVTQSSRYLVKRTGEKVFLECVQDMDHENMFWYRQDPGLGLRLIYFSYDVKMKEKGDIPEGYSVSREKKERFSLILESASTNQTSMYLCASSLLSGVDTEAFFGQGTRLTVV.

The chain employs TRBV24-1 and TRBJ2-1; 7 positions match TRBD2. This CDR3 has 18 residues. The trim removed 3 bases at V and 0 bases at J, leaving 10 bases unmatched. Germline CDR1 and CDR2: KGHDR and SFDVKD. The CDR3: CATSDPGLAAGSYNEQFF. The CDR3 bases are TGTGCCACCAGTGATCCCGGCCTAGCGGCGGGCTCCTACAATGAGCAGTTCTTC.

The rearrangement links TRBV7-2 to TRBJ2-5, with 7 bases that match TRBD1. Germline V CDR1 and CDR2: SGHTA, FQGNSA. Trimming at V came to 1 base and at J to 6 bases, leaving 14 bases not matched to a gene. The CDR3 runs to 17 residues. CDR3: CASSLGPEGTDLQTQYF. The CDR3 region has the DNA TGTGCCAGCAGCTTAGGACCCGAAGGGACAGATTTACAGACCCAGTACTTC. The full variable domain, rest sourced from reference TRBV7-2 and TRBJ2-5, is GAGVSQSPSNKVTEKGKDVELRCDPISGHTALYWYRQSLGQGLEFLIYFQGNSAPDKSGLPSDRFSAERTGGSVSTLTIQRTQQEDSAVYLCASSLGPEGTDLQTQYFGPGTRLLVL.

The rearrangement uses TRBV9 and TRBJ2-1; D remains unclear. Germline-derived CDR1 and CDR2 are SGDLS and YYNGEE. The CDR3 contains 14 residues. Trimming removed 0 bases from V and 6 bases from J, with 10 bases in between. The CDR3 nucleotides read TGTGCCAGCAGCGTAGGAGGTATTCCCAATGAGCAGTTCTTC. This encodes CASSVGGIPNEQFF.

This CDR3 reads CSVRNLRDGYTF. CDR3 sequence (DNA): TGCAGCGTTCGAAACCTCAGGGATGGCTACACCTTC. V gene TRBV29-1 combines with J gene TRBJ1-2, with D tentatively TRBD1 (5 bases). Per germline, CDR1 SQVTM and CDR2 ANQGSEA. V lost 5 bases and J 6 bases, leaving 13 bases between the germline ends. CDR3 length: 12 residues.

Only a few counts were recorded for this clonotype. This CDR3 is CSAAGLAGRADTQYF. In nucleotides, the CDR3 is TGCAGCGCCGCCGGGTTAGCGGGGAGGGCAGATACGCAGTATTTT. V and J are TRBV29-1 and TRBJ2-3; TRBD2 matches 8 bases. CDR1 SQVTM and CDR2 ANQGSEA come from the germline V gene. This CDR3 region has 15 residues. Trimming cost V 7 bases and J 4 bases; bases outside gene matches: 13.

The CDR3 loop is CASSAQFNTEAFF. The DNA of the CDR3 is TGTGCCAGCAGTGCCCAATTTAACACTGAAGCTTTCTTT. The chain combines TRBV2 with TRBJ1-1; unclear D gene. The ends were cut back, 4 bases at V and 2 bases at J, with 8 bases in the middle. The CDR3 has 13 residues. CDR1 and CDR2 (germline): SNHLY, FYNNEI.

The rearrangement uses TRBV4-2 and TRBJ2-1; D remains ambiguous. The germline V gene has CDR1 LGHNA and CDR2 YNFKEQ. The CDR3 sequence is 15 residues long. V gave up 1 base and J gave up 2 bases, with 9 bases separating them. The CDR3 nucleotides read TGTGCCAGCAGCCAAGGGTCAGTAGCCTACAATGAGCAGTTCTTC. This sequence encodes CASSQGSVAYNEQFF.

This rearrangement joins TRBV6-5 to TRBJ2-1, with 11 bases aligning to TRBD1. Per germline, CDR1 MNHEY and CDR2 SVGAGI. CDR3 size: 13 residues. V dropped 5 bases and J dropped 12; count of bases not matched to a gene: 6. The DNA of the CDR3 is TGTGCCAGCAGTCCAAGAGGGACAGGGGGGCAGTTCTTC. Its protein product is CASSPRGTGGQFF.